This T cell receptor beta chain was documented in a study of CXCR3-negative and CXCR3-positive naive CD8 T cells. General study findings and limits: Comparison of naive CXCR3-negative and CXCR3-positive cells revealed similar TRBV-TRBJ usage, while memory cells differed. Hydrophobicity of TRB CDR3s was greater in CXCR3-positive naive cells than in CXCR3-negative naive cells. Whereas both naive subsets had comparably high diversity, memory CD8+ cells had much lower diversity.

The TRB cDNA libraries were prepared by 5' RACE with UMI labels. One entry per CDR3 protein, without DNA, is what TCRdb gives after re-calling the 5' RACE reads. This sample's table reports about 92,000 distinct CDR3 sequences. The CDR3 contains 12 residues. Per germline, CDR1 SQVTM and CDR2 ANQGSEA. Researchers reported sorting every CD8+ T cell subset in triplicate, 300,000 or so cells per sort. Concerning this clonotype: Its antigen is not identified.

The J gene is TRBJ2-7, the V gene TRBV29-1; TCRdb gives TRBD1 as the D gene, but with no DNA this cannot be confirmed. This clonotype was sampled from a human donor in good health. Some clones in this sample may be carry-over from other donors' samples. The sample taken for sequencing was naive CXCR3+ CD8+ T cells from blood. As for subset: CD45RO-CCR7+CD27+CD95- naive CD8+ T cells expressing CXCR3 (TNR3+). CDR3 residues: CSAWTGLGEQYF.